The following is a T cell receptor beta chain sequence with its context. This sample is drawn from a study of cytomegalovirus exposure and HLA in healthy donors. Use of 60 Vbeta and 13 Jbeta primers characterized the PCR. Per the study methods: Among the unique TCR beta chains that a later analysis counted, some 73 million in all, roughly 11 million were shared. Sequenced by immunoSEQ multiplex PCR; TCRdb stores in-frame clones only, minus some. For V, J and clone size, that table is used; D and trimming come from the DNA. The sample's table shows 130,000 or so clones. Germline CDR1 reads ENHRY; CDR2 reads SYGVKD. The CDR3 is 14 amino acids. V was pared by 9 bases and J by 6 bases, with 18 bases between.

The V gene is TRBV10-3, the J gene TRBJ2-1; D is possibly TRBD2 (5 bases). The source of this sequence is a man younger than 35 in good health and CMV-seronegative. The sequenced material came from PBMCs. The CDR3 region has the DNA TGTGCCATTCGGGGATCGGGTAGGGCCAATGAGCAGTTCTTC. Protein product: CAIRGSGRANEQFF.